This paragraph covers one T cell receptor (beta chain) sequence. The germline CDR1 and CDR2 sequences are SGDLS and YYNGEE. V was pared by 4 bases and J by 4 bases, with 17 bases between. This CDR3 has 15 residues. Data came from immunoSEQ multiplex PCR; TCRdb stores just in-frame clones and leaves some out. The table shows 120,000 to 150,000 clones, with about nine tenths occurring only once. This sample was taken from a study of blood T cell repertoires in COVID-19. About the study: Some COVID-19 samples were acute and others convalescent; all came from the United States, Italy and Spain. The analysed material was cDNA or gDNA that came from T cells, B-cell-depleted T cells, or PBMCs.

The sample consisted of peripheral blood. This rearrangement joins TRBV9 to TRBJ1-1, with D maybe TRBD1 (5 bases). The origin of this receptor is an elderly man with acute or convalescent COVID-19. The CDR3 sequence: CASSSSQGLSTEAFF. DNA for the CDR3: TGTGCCAGCAGCTCGTCTCAGGGTTTGAGCACTGAAGCTTTCTTT.